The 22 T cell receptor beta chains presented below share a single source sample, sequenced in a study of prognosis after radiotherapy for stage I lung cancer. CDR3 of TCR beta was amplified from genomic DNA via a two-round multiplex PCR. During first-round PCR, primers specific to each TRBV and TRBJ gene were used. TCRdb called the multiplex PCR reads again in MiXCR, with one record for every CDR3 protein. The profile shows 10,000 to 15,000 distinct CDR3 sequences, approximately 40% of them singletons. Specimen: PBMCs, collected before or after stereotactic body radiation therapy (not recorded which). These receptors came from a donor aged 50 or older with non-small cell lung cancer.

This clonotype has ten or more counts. CDR3 residues: CASSRDYQPQHF. DNA of the CDR3: TGTGCCAGCAGTCGTGATTATCAGCCCCAGCATTTT. The chain recombines TRBV28 with TRBJ1-5, with unresolved D. The germline V and J ends were trimmed by 5 bases and 5 bases, with 7 bases remaining between them. This CDR3 is 12 amino acids long. Germline CDR1 reads MDHEN; CDR2 reads SYDVKM.

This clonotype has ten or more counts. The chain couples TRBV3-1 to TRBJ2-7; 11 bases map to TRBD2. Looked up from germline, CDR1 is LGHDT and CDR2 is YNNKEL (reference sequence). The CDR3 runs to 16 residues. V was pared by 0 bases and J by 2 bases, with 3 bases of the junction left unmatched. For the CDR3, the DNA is TGTGCCAGCAGCCAAGATCTGACTAGCGGGGCCTACGAGCAGTACTTC. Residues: CASSQDLTSGAYEQYF.

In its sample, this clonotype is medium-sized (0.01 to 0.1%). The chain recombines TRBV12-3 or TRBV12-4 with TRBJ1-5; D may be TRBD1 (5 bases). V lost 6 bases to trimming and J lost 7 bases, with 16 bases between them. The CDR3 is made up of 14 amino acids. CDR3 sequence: CASSTGTRGQPQHF. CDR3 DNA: TGTGCCAGCAGCACCGGGACTCGAGGGCAGCCCCAGCATTTT.

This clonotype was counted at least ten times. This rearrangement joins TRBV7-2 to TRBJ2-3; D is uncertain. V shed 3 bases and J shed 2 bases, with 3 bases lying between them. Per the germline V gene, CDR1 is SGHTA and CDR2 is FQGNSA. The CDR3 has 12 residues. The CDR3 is CASSFDTDTQYF. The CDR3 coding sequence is TGTGCCAGCAGCTTCGACACAGATACGCAGTATTTT.

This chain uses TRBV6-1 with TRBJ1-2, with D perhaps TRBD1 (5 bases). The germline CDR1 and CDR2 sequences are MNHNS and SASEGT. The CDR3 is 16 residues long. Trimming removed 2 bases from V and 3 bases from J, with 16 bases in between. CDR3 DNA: TGTGCCAGCAGTGAACGGGACCGCCTGAGGGACTATGGCTACACCTTC. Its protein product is CASSERDRLRDYGYTF.

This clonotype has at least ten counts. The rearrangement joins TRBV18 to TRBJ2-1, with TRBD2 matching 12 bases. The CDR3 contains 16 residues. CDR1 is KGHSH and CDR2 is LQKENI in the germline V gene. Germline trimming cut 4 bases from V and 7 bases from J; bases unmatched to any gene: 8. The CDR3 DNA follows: TGTGCCAGCTCACTTATCGGACTAGCGGGAAGTAATGAGCAGTTCTTC. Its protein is CASSLIGLAGSNEQFF.

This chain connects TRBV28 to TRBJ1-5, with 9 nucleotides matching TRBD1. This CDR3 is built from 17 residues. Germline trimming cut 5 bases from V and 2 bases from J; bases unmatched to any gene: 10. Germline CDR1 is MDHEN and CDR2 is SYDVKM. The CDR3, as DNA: TGTGCCAGCAGTACCTTCGGACAGGGGCTTGGCAATCAGCCCCAGCATTTT. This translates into CASSTFGQGLGNQPQHF.

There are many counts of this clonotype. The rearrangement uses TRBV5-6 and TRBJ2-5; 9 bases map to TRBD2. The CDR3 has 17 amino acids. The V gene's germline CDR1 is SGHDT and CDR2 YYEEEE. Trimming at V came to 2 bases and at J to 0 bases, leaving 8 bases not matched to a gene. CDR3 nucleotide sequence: TGTGCCAGCAGCTTTCGCCTGCGGGGGGGGGACCAAGAGACCCAGTACTTC. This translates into CASSFRLRGGDQETQYF.

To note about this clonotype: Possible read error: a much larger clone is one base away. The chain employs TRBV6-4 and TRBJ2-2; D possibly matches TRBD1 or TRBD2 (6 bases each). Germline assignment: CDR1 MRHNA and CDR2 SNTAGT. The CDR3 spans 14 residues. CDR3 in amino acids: CSSSGGPDTGELFF. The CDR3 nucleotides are TGTTCCAGCAGTGGGGGGCCCGACACCGGGGAGCTGTTTTTT.

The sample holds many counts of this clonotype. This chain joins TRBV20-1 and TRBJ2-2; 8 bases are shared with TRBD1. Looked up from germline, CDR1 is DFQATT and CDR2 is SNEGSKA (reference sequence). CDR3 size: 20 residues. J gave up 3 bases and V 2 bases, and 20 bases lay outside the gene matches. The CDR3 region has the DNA TGCAGTGCTAGATCTCAGGAGTACAGACCAGGGGGCGTATACACCGGGGAGCTGTTTTTT. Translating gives CSARSQEYRPGGVYTGELFF.

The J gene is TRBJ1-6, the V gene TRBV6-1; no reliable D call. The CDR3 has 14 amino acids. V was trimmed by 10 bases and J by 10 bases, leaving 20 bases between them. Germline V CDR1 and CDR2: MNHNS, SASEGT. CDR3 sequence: CATGPSQARSPLHF. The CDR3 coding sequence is TGTGCCACCGGGCCGTCGCAGGCGCGATCACCCCTCCACTTT.

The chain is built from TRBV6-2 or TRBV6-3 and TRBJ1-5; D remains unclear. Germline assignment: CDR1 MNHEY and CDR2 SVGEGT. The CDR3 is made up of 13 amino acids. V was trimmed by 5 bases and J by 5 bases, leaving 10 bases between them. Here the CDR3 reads CASSEVWDQPQHF. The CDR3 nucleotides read TGTGCCAGCAGTGAAGTGTGGGATCAGCCCCAGCATTTT.

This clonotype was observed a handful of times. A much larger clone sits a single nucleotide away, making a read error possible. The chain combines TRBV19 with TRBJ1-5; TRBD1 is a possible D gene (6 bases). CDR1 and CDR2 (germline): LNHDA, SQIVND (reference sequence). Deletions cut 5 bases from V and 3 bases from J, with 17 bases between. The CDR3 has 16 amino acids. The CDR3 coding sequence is TGTGCCAGTAGTCCCTTACGGTGGGACACCAATCAGCCCCAGCATTTT. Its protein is CASSPLRWDTNQPQHF.

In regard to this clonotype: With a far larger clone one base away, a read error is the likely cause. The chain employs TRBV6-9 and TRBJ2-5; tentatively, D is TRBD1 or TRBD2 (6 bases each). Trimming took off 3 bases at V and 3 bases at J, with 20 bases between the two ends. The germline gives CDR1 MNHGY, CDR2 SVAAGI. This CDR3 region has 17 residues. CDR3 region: CASSYVHGGLEEETQYF. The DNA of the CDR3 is TGTGCCAGCAGTTACGTACACGGGGGCTTGGAGGAAGAGACCCAGTACTTC.

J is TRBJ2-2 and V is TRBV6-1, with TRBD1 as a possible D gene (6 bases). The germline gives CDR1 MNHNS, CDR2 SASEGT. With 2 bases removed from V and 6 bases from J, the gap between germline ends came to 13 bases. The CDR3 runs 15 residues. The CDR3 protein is CASSESGALAGELFF. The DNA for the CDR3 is TGTGCCAGCAGTGAATCAGGGGCCCTAGCCGGGGAGCTGTTTTTT.

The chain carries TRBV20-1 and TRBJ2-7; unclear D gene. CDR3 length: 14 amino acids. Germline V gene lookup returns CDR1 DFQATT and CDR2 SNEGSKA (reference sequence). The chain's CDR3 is CSGSPGSSRSEQYF. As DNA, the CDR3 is TGCAGCGGAAGTCCCGGGTCGAGTCGCAGCGAGCAGTACTTC.

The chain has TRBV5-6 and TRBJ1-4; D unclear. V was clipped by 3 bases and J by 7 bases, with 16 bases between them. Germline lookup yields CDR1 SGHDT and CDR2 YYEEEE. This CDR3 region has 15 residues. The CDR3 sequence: CASSSGLEWAEKLFF. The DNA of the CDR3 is TGTGCCAGCAGCTCGGGCCTTGAGTGGGCTGAAAAACTGTTTTTT.

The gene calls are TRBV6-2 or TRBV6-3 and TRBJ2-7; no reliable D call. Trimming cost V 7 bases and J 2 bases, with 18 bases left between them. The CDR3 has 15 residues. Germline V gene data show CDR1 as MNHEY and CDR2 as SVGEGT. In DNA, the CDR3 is TGTGCCAGCACTCCCGGGCCTTTAACTACCTACGAGCAGTACTTC. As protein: CASTPGPLTTYEQYF.

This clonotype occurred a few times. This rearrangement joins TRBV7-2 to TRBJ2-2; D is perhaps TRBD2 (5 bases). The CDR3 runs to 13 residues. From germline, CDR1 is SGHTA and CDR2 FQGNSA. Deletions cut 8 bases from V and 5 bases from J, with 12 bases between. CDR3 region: CASREGLTGELFF. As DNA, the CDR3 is TGTGCCAGCCGCGAGGGTTTGACCGGGGAGCTGTTTTTT.

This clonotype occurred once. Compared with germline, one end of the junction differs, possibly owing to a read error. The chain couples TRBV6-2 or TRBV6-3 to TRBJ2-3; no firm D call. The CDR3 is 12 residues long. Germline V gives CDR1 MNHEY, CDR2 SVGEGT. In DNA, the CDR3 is TGTGCCAGCAGCCTGAGAACAGATAAGCAGTATTTT. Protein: CASSLRTDKQYF.

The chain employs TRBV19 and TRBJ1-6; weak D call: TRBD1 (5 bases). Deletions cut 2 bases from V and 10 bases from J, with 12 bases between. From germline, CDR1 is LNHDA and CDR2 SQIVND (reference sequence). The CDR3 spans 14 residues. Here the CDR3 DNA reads TGTGCCAGTAGTATACTTACAGGCCTATCACCCCTCCACTTT. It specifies CASSILTGLSPLHF.

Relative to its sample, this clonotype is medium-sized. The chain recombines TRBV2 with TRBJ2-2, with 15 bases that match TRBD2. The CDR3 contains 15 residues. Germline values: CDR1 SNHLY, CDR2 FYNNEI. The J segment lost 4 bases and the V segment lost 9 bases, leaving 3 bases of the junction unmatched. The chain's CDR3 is CARGTSGGLTGELFF. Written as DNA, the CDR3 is TGTGCCAGGGGGACTAGCGGGGGGCTCACCGGGGAGCTGTTTTTT.